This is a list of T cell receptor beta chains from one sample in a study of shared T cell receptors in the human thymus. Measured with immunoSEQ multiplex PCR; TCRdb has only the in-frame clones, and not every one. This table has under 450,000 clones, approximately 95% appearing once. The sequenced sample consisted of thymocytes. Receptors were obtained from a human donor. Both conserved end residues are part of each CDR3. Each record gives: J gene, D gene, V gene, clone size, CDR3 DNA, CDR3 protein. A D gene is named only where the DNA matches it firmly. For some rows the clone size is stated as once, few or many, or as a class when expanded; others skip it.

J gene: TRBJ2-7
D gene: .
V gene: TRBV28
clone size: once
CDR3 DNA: TGTGCCAGCATCCTTCAGGTTGGGGACGAGCAGTACTTC
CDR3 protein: CASILQVGDEQYF

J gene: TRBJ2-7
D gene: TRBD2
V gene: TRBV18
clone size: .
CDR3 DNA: TGTGCCAGCTCAAGTTGGGAGGGCCCGTTGGAGCAGTACTTC
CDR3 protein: CASSSWEGPLEQYF

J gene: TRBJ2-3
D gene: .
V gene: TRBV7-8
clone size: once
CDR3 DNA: TGTGCCAGCAGCTCTTCAACCGGGACCTACGGTACGCAGTATTTT
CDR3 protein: CASSSSTGTYGTQYF

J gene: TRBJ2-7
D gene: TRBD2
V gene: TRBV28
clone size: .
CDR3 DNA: TGTGCCAGCAGTCCCCGGACTAGCGGGAGTGGCTACGAGCAGTACTTC
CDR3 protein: CASSPRTSGSGYEQYF

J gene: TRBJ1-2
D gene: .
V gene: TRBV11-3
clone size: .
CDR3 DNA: TGTGCCAGCAGCCCTCGGGTTTATGGCTACACCTTC
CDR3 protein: CASSPRVYGYTF

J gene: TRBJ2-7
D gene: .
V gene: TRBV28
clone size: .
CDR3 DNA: TGTGCCAGCAGCTTCGGCAGGGGCTACGAGCAGTACTTC
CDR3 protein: CASSFGRGYEQYF

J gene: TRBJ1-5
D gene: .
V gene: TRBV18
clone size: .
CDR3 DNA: TGTGCCAGCTCTCCGGGTAGTCAGCCCCAGCATTTT
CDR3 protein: CASSPGSQPQHF

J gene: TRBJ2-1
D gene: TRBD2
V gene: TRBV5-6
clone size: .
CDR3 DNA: TGTGCCAGCAGCCTTAGCGGGAGAACCTACAATGAGCAGTTCTTC
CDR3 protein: CASSLSGRTYNEQFF

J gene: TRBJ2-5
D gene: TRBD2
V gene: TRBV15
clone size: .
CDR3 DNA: TGTGCCACCAGCACGGGGGGGGCCCAGTACTTC
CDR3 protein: CATSTGGAQYF

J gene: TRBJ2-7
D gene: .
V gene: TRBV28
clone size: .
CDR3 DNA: TGTGCCAGCAGTTGGTCGAGCTCCTACGAGCAGTACTTC
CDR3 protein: CASSWSSSYEQYF

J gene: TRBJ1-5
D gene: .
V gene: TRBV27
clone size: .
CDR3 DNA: TGTGCCAGCAGTTCCAATAGAGGCAATCAGCCCCAGCATTTT
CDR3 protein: CASSSNRGNQPQHF

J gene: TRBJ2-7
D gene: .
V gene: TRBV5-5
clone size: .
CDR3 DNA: TGTGCCAGCAGCTTGGTAGGGGGAGTGAGGGAGCAGTACTTC
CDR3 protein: CASSLVGGVREQYF

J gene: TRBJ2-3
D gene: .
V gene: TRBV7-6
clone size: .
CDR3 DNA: TGTGCCAGCAGCTTAGCCACTGCAGCAGATACGCAGTATTTT
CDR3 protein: CASSLATAADTQYF

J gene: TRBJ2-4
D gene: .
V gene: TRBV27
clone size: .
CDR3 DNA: TGTGCCAGCAGTGGGGAGACGGCCAAAAACATTCAGTACTTC
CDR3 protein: CASSGETAKNIQYF

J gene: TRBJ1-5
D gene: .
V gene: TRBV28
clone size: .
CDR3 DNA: TGTGCCAGCAGTTTAGTATGTCCGGGGGCAGGGAGTAAGAATCAGCCCCAGCATTTT
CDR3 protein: CASSLVCPGAGSKNQPQHF